This T cell receptor (beta chain) was recorded in a study of cytomegalovirus exposure and HLA in healthy donors. Findings and caveats of the study: It was reportedly the case that the classifier diagnosed cytomegalovirus status with high specificity and sensitivity. The authors enumerated over 150 TCR beta chains as linked to cytomegalovirus.

The table came from immunoSEQ multiplex PCR; TCRdb's copy has only in-frame clones and leaves some out. The data contain some 170,000 clones, 85% to 90% of them singletons. Looked up from germline, CDR1 is SGHAT and CDR2 is FQNNGV. CDR3 length equals 13 residues. V was cut by 4 bases and J by 10 bases, with 14 bases left in between. This clone has more than one count but fewer than ten. Its antigen is still unknown. The clonotype was recovered from a woman aged 18 to 35 in good health and CMV-seropositive. The chain combines TRBV11-2 with TRBJ2-1, with unresolved D. Input material: PBMCs. Here the CDR3 DNA reads TGTGCCAGCAGCTCCTACGATGGAGAAGAGCAGTTCTTC. Its translation: CASSSYDGEEQFF.